The subject of this entry is one T cell receptor (beta chain). Its binding antigen is unknown. No qualities accompany the bases; no much larger clone lies one base away. The data derive from a study of Ad26.COV2.S vaccination and SARS-CoV-2 variants (dated by TCRdb to about 2021). In terms of the full investigation: Vaccine-arm donors were drawn from COV1001, a multicentre, randomized, double-blind, placebo-controlled phase I-IIa trial of Ad26.COV2.S in healthy adults. Ad26.COV2.S was administered intramuscularly at 5 x 10^10 or 1 x 10^11 viral particles, either as a single shot or as two shots given 56 days apart. TCRbeta repertoire sequencing served as the tool for gauging how specific and how broad the SARS-CoV-2-reactive T cell receptors were following Ad26.COV2.S vaccination. A total of about 30 samples were included in the TCR-sequenced set, comprising about 20 Ad26.COV2.S vaccine recipients, 5 placebo recipients and 8 SARS-CoV-2 convalescent individuals. Participants in the trial were split at random into five groups of five each, receiving low-dose or high-dose Ad26.COV2.S once or twice, or else placebo on both occasions. Investigators remained blinded to trial group allocation during experiments and outcome assessment. Paper-wide results and their limitations: Comparing responses between vaccine doses or regimens was not something the study was powered to do. After vaccination, substantial breadth of spike-specific CD8+ and CD4+ T cell responses was reported. According to the authors, total T cell responses may have been underestimated by the TCR breadth and depth analyses. Comparable non-spike TCR breadth was observed between vaccine and placebo recipients, consistent with only spike being contained in the vaccine. Spike-specific TCR breadth was higher in Ad26.COV2.S recipients than in placebo recipients (P = 0.0014).

Its CDR3 holds 15 amino acids, cysteine through phenylalanine. Only the CDR3 DNA stays, 45 bases, in frame from base 1. V was cut back by 7 bases and J by 7 bases, leaving a gap of 17 bases between them. The germline V gene supplies CDR1 SGHTA and CDR2 FQGNSA. The immunoSEQ Assay was used to sequence TCRbeta CDR3 regions. After extraction, genomic DNA underwent amplification by bias-controlled multiplex PCR, followed by high-throughput sequencing. Regarding the original processing steps: Collapsing and filtering of sequences were performed to quantify the absolute abundance of each unique TCRbeta CDR3 region. Usable DNA was measured by amplifying reference genes present in all nucleated cells, and TCRbeta template counts were normalized to that usable DNA to estimate T cell fraction. Repertoire TCRs were annotated as SARS-CoV-2-specific by exact matching of V gene, CDR3 amino acid sequence and J gene to a known reactive TCR set. The reference SARS-CoV-2 TCR set was derived from MIRA and filtered for enrichment in COVID-19-positive ImmuneCODE repertoires, a step that removed public or cross-reactive TCRs. Using the MIRA antigens, annotated TCRs were further analysed by specific ORF or by position within an ORF. Breadth was defined as the number of annotated unique rearrangements divided by the total number of unique productive rearrangements, and depth was defined as the summed frequency of the annotated unique rearrangements. Two-sided Wilcoxon rank-sum tests were used to compare TCR breadth between groups. TCRdb stores this immuneACCESS table with in-frame sequences only. Part of the clones is absent; in the studies checked, under half of the shortfall reflects unresolved V genes, and no reason is known for the rest. The V and J calls and clone size are taken from that table; D and trimming were inferred from the DNA. The sample table holds around 320,000 clones, of which roughly 91% were seen once. The top ten hold 3.4% of the sample.

In the paper's terms, the treatment or condition label means: some 19 received Ad26.COV2.S at low or high dose, single or two shots; 5 received placebo; per-sample allocation not given. Repertoires of vaccine and placebo recipients were sequenced from samples taken on day 63 after the first injection. Between 29 July and 7 August 2020, Cohort 1b enrolled fewer than 30 adults aged 18-55 years at one site in Boston, USA. Ad26.COV2.S consisted of a replication-incompetent adenovirus type 26 vector by which a prefusion-stabilized SARS-CoV-2 spike protein from the original Wuhan strain was expressed. Material: peripheral blood, obtained in a trial of Ad26.COV2.S vaccine versus placebo. The TCR was taken from a person aged 18 to 59 who received the Ad26.COV2.S COVID-19 vaccine or a placebo. The sequence joins TRBV7-2 to TRBJ1-6; a weak D assignment points to TRBD1 (5 bases agree). At the DNA level, the sequence is TGTGCCAGCAAGCCGGGGGACCCAGGCAATTCACCCCTCCACTTT. It codes for CASKPGDPGNSPLHF.